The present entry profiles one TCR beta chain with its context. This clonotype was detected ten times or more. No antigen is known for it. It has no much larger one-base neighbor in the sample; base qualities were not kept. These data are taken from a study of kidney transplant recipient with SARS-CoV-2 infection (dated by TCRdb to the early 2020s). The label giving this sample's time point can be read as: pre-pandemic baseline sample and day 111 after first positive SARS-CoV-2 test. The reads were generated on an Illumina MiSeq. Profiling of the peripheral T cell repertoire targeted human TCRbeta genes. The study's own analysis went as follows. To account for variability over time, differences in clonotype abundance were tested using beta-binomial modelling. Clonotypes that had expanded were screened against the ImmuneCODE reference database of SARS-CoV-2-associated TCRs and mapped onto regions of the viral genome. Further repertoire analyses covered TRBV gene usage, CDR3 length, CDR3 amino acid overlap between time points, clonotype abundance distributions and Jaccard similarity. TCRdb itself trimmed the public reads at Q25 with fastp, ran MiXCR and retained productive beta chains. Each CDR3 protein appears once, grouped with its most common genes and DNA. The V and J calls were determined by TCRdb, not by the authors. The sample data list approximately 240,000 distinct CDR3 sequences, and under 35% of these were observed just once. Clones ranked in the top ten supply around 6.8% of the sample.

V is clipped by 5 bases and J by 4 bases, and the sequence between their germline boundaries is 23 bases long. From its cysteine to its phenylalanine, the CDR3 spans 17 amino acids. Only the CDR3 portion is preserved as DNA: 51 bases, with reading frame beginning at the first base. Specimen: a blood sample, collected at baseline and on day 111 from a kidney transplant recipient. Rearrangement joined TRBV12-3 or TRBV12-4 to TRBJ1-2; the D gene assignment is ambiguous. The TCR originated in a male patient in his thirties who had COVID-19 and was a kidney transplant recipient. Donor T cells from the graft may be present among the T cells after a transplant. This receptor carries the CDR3 CASSKDPTAGKTYGYTF. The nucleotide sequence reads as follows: TGTGCCAGCAGTAAGGATCCCACAGCAGGAAAGACCTATGGCTACACCTTC.